A selection of T cell receptor beta chains follows, all from one sample in a study of blood T cell repertoires in COVID-19. Method: immunoSEQ multiplex PCR; TCRdb's copy keeps in-frame clones and lacks some. This table has roughly 60,000 clones, 70% to 90% appearing once. The specimen sequenced was peripheral blood. These receptor sequences come from a human donor in a cohort sampled during active COVID-19. CDR3s include the opening cysteine and the closing phenylalanine or tryptophan. D genes are given only for firm matches. The size field is filled for only some rows; it gives once, few, many or a size class.

.	TRBV6-2/TRBV6-3	.	TRBJ2-7	CASSWRTGGSYEQYF	TGTGCCAGCAGTTGGAGGACCGGAGGGTCCTACGAGCAGTACTTC
.	TRBV4-3	.	TRBJ1-3	CASSQDRFSGNTIYF	TGCGCCAGCAGCCAAGATAGGTTTAGCGGAAACACCATATATTTT
.	TRBV4-3	.	TRBJ2-5	CASSQTTLQETQYF	TGCGCCAGCAGCCAAACGACACTCCAAGAGACCCAGTACTTC
TRBD2	TRBV18	once	TRBJ2-7	CASSPPYSGSPYEQYF	TGTGCCAGCTCACCACCCTATAGCGGGTCACCCTACGAGCAGTACTTC
TRBD1	TRBV2	once	TRBJ2-7	CASRARGQGAYEQYF	TGTGCCAGCAGGGCCCGGGGACAGGGAGCCTACGAGCAGTACTTC
TRBD1	TRBV20-1	.	TRBJ1-2	CSASKDRGGYTF	TGCAGTGCTAGTAAGGACAGGGGTGGCTACACCTTC
TRBD2	TRBV5-1	.	TRBJ2-3	CASRWLAEVTDTQYF	TGCGCCAGCAGGTGGCTAGCGGAGGTCACAGATACGCAGTATTTT
TRBD2	TRBV11-2	few	TRBJ2-7	CASTEVGGPGEQYF	TGTGCCAGCACCGAAGTGGGAGGGCCTGGGGAGCAGTACTTC
.	TRBV25-1	.	TRBJ1-1	CASSRAGVETEAFF	TGTGCCAGCAGTAGGGCAGGGGTGGAGACTGAAGCTTTCTTT
TRBD1	TRBV7-8	.	TRBJ2-7	CASSLGLGTGTAYEQYF	TGTGCCAGCAGCTTAGGCCTCGGGACAGGGACCGCCTACGAGCAGTACTTC
.	TRBV3-1/TRBV3-2	.	TRBJ1-4	CASSQDLREKLFF	TGTGCCAGCAGCCAAGATTTGCGCGAAAAACTGTTTTTT
TRBD2	TRBV27	.	TRBJ2-1	CASSLFSSGRAGEQFF	TGTGCCAGCAGTTTATTCTCTAGCGGGAGGGCCGGTGAGCAGTTCTTC
.	TRBV5-1	few	TRBJ1-1	CASSQQSGTEAFF	TGCGCCAGCAGCCAACAAAGCGGGACTGAAGCTTTCTTT
.	TRBV5-5	.	TRBJ2-1	CASSFPGGSYNEQFF	TGTGCCAGCAGCTTCCCCGGTGGTTCCTACAATGAGCAGTTCTTC
.	TRBV19	.	TRBJ2-3	CASSIGKRGTDTQYF	TGTGCCAGTAGTATAGGGAAGCGGGGCACAGATACGCAGTATTTT
TRBD2	TRBV7-6	few	TRBJ2-7	CASSAGDSYEQYF	TGTGCCAGCTCGGCGGGGGATTCCTACGAGCAGTACTTC
TRBD1	TRBV6-5	once	TRBJ2-1	CASSSGQNEQFF	TGTGCCAGCAGTTCGGGACAGAATGAGCAGTTCTTC
TRBD2	TRBV7-9	.	TRBJ2-1	CASSFLAGTYNEQFF	TGTGCCAGCAGCTTCTTAGCGGGCACCTACAATGAGCAGTTCTTC
TRBD1	TRBV19	few	TRBJ1-5	CASKGMGQSNQPQHF	TGTGCCAGTAAGGGGATGGGACAGAGCAATCAGCCCCAGCATTTT
.	TRBV4-1	.	TRBJ2-1	CASSQATKQQFF	TGCGCCAGCAGCCAAGCGACTAAACAGCAGTTCTTC
.	TRBV9	.	TRBJ2-7	CASSVVGGATPLSF	TGTGCCAGCAGCGTAGTTGGAGGGGCTACGCCGTTGTCCTTC
.	TRBV27	.	TRBJ1-4	CASSSGVNEKLFF	TGTGCCAGCAGCTCGGGAGTTAATGAAAAACTGTTTTTT
.	TRBV25-1	.	TRBJ1-2	CASSAYGRAGANGYTF	TGTGCCAGCAGTGCCTACGGACGGGCTGGGGCGAATGGCTACACCTTC
TRBD2	TRBV18	.	TRBJ2-3	CASSRLGTSSSTDTQYF	TGTGCCAGCTCACGACTAGGGACTAGCTCTAGCACAGATACGCAGTATTTT
TRBD1	TRBV4-2	.	TRBJ2-6	CASSQEGQGALGANVLTF	TGTGCCAGCAGCCAAGAGGGACAGGGGGCGCTTGGGGCCAACGTCCTGACTTTC
.	TRBV28	.	TRBJ2-7	CASSSDSYEQYF	TGTGCCAGCAGCTCCGACAGCTACGAGCAGTACTTC
.	TRBV9	.	TRBJ1-2	CASSVGGAINYGYTF	TGTGCCAGCAGCGTAGGAGGCGCCATTAACTATGGCTACACCTTC
.	TRBV6-2/TRBV6-3	.	TRBJ1-1	CASSNGGTYTEAFF	TGTGCCAGCAGTAATGGGGGGACCTACACTGAAGCTTTCTTT
.	TRBV24-1	.	TRBJ1-2	CATSDPTHRVGGYTF	TGTGCCACCAGTGATCCAACCCACAGGGTCGGAGGCTACACCTTC
.	TRBV15	.	TRBJ1-5	CATSGSRGAKPQHF	TGTGCCACCAGCGGATCGCGGGGGGCAAAGCCCCAGCATTTT
.	TRBV27	.	TRBJ1-2	CASSLSGGNGYTF	TGTGCCAGCAGTTTATCGGGGGGGAATGGCTACACCTTC
.	TRBV15	.	TRBJ2-7	CATRLRSSYEQYF	TGTGCCACCCGGCTAAGGAGCTCCTACGAGCAGTACTTC
TRBD1	TRBV11-2	.	TRBJ1-1	CASSAEGAVEMNTEAFF	TGTGCCAGCAGCGCCGAGGGGGCGGTCGAGATGAACACTGAAGCTTTCTTT
TRBD1	TRBV29-1	.	TRBJ2-7	CSGGQEPYEQYF	TGCAGCGGGGGACAGGAACCCTACGAGCAGTACTTC
TRBD2	TRBV4-1	.	TRBJ2-1	CASSQAAAGVPNEQFF	TGCGCCAGCAGCCAAGCCGCAGCGGGAGTCCCCAATGAGCAGTTCTTC
.	TRBV29-1	.	TRBJ2-7	CSVEVTGSPEQYF	TGCAGCGTTGAAGTCACAGGGTCCCCCGAGCAGTACTTC
.	TRBV28	.	TRBJ1-4	CASEDRLGNEKLFF	TGTGCCAGCGAAGATAGACTTGGTAATGAAAAACTGTTTTTT
TRBD2	TRBV6-2/TRBV6-3	.	TRBJ2-5	CASSPLAGGPRETQYF	TGTGCCAGCAGTCCACTAGCGGGGGGGCCAAGAGAGACCCAGTACTTC
.	TRBV5-1	.	TRBJ1-1	CASSLYSKNTEAFF	TGCGCCAGCAGCTTGTATAGCAAGAACACTGAAGCTTTCTTT
TRBD1	TRBV7-2	.	TRBJ1-4	CASSTNRGGTNEKLFF	TGTGCCAGCAGTACTAACAGGGGCGGAACTAATGAAAAACTGTTTTTT
TRBD1	TRBV2	.	TRBJ1-5	CASRTGTGAGQPQHF	TGTGCCAGCAGGACCGGGACAGGGGCAGGTCAGCCCCAGCATTTT
.	TRBV7-9	.	TRBJ2-3	CASSLASGTQYF	TGTGCCAGCAGCTTAGCGTCCGGTACGCAGTATTTT
TRBD2	TRBV3-1/TRBV3-2	.	TRBJ2-1	CASSQGGLAGVYEQFF	TGTGCCAGCAGCCAAGGGGGACTAGCGGGAGTTTATGAGCAGTTCTTC
TRBD2	TRBV11-3	.	TRBJ2-2	CASSLSRGGTGELFF	TGTGCCAGCAGCTTATCGCGGGGGGGCACCGGGGAGCTGTTTTTT
TRBD2	TRBV6-1	.	TRBJ2-1	CASSEGPSSGRMAYNEQFF	TGTGCCAGCAGTGAAGGTCCGTCTAGCGGGAGGATGGCCTACAATGAGCAGTTCTTC
.	TRBV5-6	.	TRBJ2-7	CASSLESYEQYF	TGTGCCAGCAGCTTGGAGAGCTACGAGCAGTACTTC
.	TRBV10-1	.	TRBJ2-1	CASSLEIFSPYNEQFF	TGCGCCAGCAGTCTGGAGATTTTTAGCCCCTACAATGAGCAGTTCTTC
.	TRBV28	.	TRBJ2-5	CASSLSGGAGETQYF	TGTGCCAGCAGTTTATCTGGGGGGGCGGGGGAGACCCAGTACTTC
.	TRBV6-6	once	TRBJ2-1	CASSYNKNNEQFF	TGTGCCAGCAGTTACAACAAAAACAATGAGCAGTTCTTC
.	TRBV6-5	.	TRBJ2-7	CASSLAGMSYEQYF	TGTGCCAGCAGTCTGGCGGGGATGTCCTACGAGCAGTACTTC
TRBD1	TRBV19	once	TRBJ1-3	CASSPRTGFGSGNTIYF	TGTGCCAGTAGTCCCCGGACAGGTTTTGGCTCTGGAAACACCATATATTTT